This T cell receptor beta chain was obtained from a study of CD4 T cell repertoires in COVID-19. These memory T cells were uncultured and sequenced directly after ex vivo isolation. V shed 0 bases, J shed 5 bases, and the junction held 6 bases outside the gene matches. CDR1 MGHRA and CDR2 YSYEKL come from the germline V gene. The CDR3 consists of 15 residues. Measured with immunoSEQ multiplex PCR; TCRdb has only the in-frame clones, and not every one. The sample yields tens of thousands of clones, roughly 91% seen once. This chain joins TRBV4-1 and TRBJ2-7; 8 bases fit TRBD1. The material sequenced was central memory CD4+ T cells from blood, taken before the COVID-19 pandemic. This clonotype originated in a human donor who had COVID-19. DNA for the CDR3: TGCGCCAGCAGCCAAGATCCGCAGGGGGCGGACGAGCAGTACTTC. Its protein is CASSQDPQGADEQYF.